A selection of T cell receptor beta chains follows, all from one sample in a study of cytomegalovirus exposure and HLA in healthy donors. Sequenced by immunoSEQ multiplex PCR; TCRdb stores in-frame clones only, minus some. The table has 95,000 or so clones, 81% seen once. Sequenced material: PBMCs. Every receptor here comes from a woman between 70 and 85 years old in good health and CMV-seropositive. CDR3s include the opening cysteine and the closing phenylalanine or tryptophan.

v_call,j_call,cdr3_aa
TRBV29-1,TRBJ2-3,CSGRTSGSTDTQYF
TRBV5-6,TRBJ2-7,CASSQGYEQYF
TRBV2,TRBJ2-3,CASSEKRGTDTQYF
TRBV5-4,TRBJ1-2,CASSSGRTDKLYGYTF
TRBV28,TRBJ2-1,CASSRGTSGSYNEQFF
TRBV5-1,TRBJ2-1,CASSLVSGGPDEQFF
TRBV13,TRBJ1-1,CASSQSRDWGRAEAFF
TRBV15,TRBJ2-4,CATSRRTGDGKNIQYF
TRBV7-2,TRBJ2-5,CASSLDSQETQYF
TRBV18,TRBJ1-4,CASSPAANEKLFF
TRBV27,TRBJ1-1,CASSLSHRVPAFF
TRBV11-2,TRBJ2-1,CASSLAQLFNEQFF
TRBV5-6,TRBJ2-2,CASSPQGSDTGELFF
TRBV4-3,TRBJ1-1,CASSAQENTEAFF
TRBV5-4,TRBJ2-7,CASSKGLDSSYEQYF
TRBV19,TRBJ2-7,CASSFGTSGMKPYEQYF
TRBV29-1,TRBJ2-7,CSVVRDRGHGEQYF
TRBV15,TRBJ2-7,CATSRPGLAGIYEQYF
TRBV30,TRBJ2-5,CAWSRSSGWQETQYF
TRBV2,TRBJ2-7,CASSLQRAPSYEQYF
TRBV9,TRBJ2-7,CASSVGLAGVYEQYF
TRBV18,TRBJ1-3,CASSRDSDGNTIYF